This is a list of T cell receptor beta chains from one sample in a study of PD-L1 blockade in urothelial cancer. Measured with immunoSEQ multiplex PCR; TCRdb has only the in-frame clones, and not every one. The repertoire holds approximately 55,000 clones, with 70% to 90% as singletons. The sample in question was PBMCs, obtained around atezolizumab (anti-PD-L1) treatment. Receptor source: a man between 60 and 70 years old with urothelial cancer. CDR3s include the opening cysteine and the closing phenylalanine or tryptophan. D genes are given only for firm matches. Not all rows give a size; the values are once, few, many and, for expanded clones, a class.

>13|TRBD1|TRBV7-6|TRBJ1-1|.
CASSLVQGTEAFF
TGTGCCAGCAGCTTAGTACAGGGGACTGAAGCTTTCTTT
>14|TRBD1|TRBV30|TRBJ2-7|.
CAWSVGTVSNEQYF
TGTGCCTGGAGTGTCGGGACAGTGAGCAACGAGCAGTACTTC
>18|TRBD1|TRBV19|TRBJ2-6|.
CASSVYPLPARGPGVLTF
TGTGCCAGTAGTGTATACCCTCTCCCGGCCAGGGGGCCAGGGGTCCTGACTTTC
>15|.|TRBV27|TRBJ2-7|once
CASSLYTGTPYEQYF
TGTGCCAGCAGTTTATATACAGGGACCCCCTACGAGCAGTACTTC
>14|.|TRBV6-1|TRBJ2-3|few
CASSEGSPADTQYF
TGTGCCAGCAGTGAGGGCAGTCCTGCGGATACGCAGTATTTT
>15|TRBD1|TRBV6-5|TRBJ2-1|.
CASSATGDRHNEQFF
TGTGCCAGCAGTGCAACCGGGGACAGACACAATGAGCAGTTCTTC
>15|.|TRBV6-5|TRBJ2-7|.
CASRMGLGGFIEQYF
TGTGCCAGCAGAATGGGACTAGGGGGCTTTATCGAGCAGTACTTC
>11|.|TRBV12-5|TRBJ1-2|.
CASGLDRDYTF
TGTGCTAGTGGTTTGGACAGGGACTACACCTTC
>15|.|TRBV7-9|TRBJ2-5|.
CASSLVTGLGETQYF
TGTGCCAGCAGCTTAGTTACCGGTCTCGGAGAGACCCAGTACTTC
>13|TRBD1|TRBV4-1|TRBJ2-7|.
CASSRDSLYEQYF
TGCGCCAGCAGCCGGGACAGCCTGTACGAGCAGTACTTC
>15|.|TRBV2|TRBJ2-3|.
CASSDDRSYTDTQYF
TGTGCCAGCAGTGATGACAGGTCCTACACAGATACGCAGTATTTT
>15|TRBD1|TRBV16|TRBJ2-5|few
CASSPLGQGQETQYF
TGTGCCAGCAGCCCTCTGGGACAGGGACAAGAGACCCAGTACTTC
>14|TRBD2|TRBV6-1|TRBJ2-3|.
CASIAGTSRDTQYF
TGTGCCAGCATTGCCGGGACTAGTAGAGATACGCAGTATTTT
>16|.|TRBV7-2|TRBJ1-3|.
CASSLGGEGAGNTIYF
TGTGCCAGCAGCTTAGGTGGAGAGGGGGCTGGAAACACCATATATTTT
>14|.|TRBV2|TRBJ2-7|.
CASSGLASTYEQYF
TGTGCCAGCAGTGGGCTAGCGTCTACCTACGAGCAGTACTTC
>15|.|TRBV11-2|TRBJ2-7|once
CASSPDFPGSYEQYF
TGTGCCAGCAGCCCGGACTTCCCCGGGTCGTACGAGCAGTACTTC
>15|TRBD1|TRBV27|TRBJ2-2|.
CASSQGAGNTGELFF
TGTGCCAGCTCGCAGGGGGCGGGGAACACCGGGGAGCTGTTTTTT
>13|.|TRBV5-5|TRBJ1-2|once
CASSLVGVDGYTF
TGTGCCAGCAGCTTGGTAGGGGTGGATGGCTACACCTTC
>13|.|TRBV9|TRBJ1-2|.
CASSAGGIYGYTF
TGTGCCAGCAGCGCAGGAGGAATCTATGGCTACACCTTC
>16|.|TRBV2|TRBJ1-6|.
CASSPDRAQSGSPLHF
TGTGCCAGCAGTCCCGATCGGGCCCAAAGCGGTTCACCCCTCCACTTT
>14|TRBD2|TRBV18|TRBJ2-7|.
CASSPLGLADEQYF
TGTGCCAGCTCACCACTAGGACTAGCTGACGAGCAGTACTTC
>15|.|TRBV25-1|TRBJ1-3|.
CASSEFGGLGNTIYF
TGTGCCAGCAGTGAATTTGGGGGACTTGGAAACACCATATATTTT
>15|.|TRBV9|TRBJ1-6|once
CASSVGTGTNSPLHF
TGTGCCAGCAGCGTAGGTACAGGTACTAATTCACCCCTCCACTTT
>13|.|TRBV7-9|TRBJ2-4|.
CASSRTNPNIQYF
TGTGCCAGCAGCCGAACTAACCCGAACATTCAGTACTTC
>17|.|TRBV18|TRBJ1-3|.
CASSPLAGQRRGNTIYF
TGTGCCAGCTCCCCACTGGCAGGGCAGAGGCGTGGAAACACCATATATTTT
>15|TRBD1|TRBV7-6|TRBJ1-2|.
CASSLQTGTRVGYTF
TGTGCCAGCAGCTTACAGACAGGGACAAGAGTTGGCTACACCTTC
>16|TRBD2|TRBV4-3|TRBJ2-7|few
CASSHAPGGASYEQYF
TGCGCCAGCAGCCACGCCCCCGGGGGGGCCTCCTACGAGCAGTACTTC
>17|TRBD1|TRBV19|TRBJ1-5|.
CASSNPPGTGDNQPQHF
TGTGCCAGTAGTAATCCCCCCGGGACAGGAGACAATCAGCCCCAGCATTTT
>17|TRBD2|TRBV7-3|TRBJ2-1|.
CASSPWSGGARYNEQFF
TGTGCCAGCAGCCCCTGGAGCGGGGGGGCCCGCTACAATGAGCAGTTCTTC
>14|.|TRBV5-1|TRBJ2-7|once
CASSSRTATYEQYF
TGCGCCAGCAGCTCACGGACAGCCACCTACGAGCAGTACTTC
>16|TRBD1|TRBV9|TRBJ1-4|once
CASSAGGRQGNEKLFF
TGTGCCAGCAGCGCAGGGGGAAGACAGGGGAATGAAAAACTGTTTTTT
>14|.|TRBV6-5|TRBJ1-5|many
CASSYDRLNQPQHF
TGTGCCAGCAGCTACGACAGGCTCAATCAGCCCCAGCATTTT
>13|.|TRBV6-1|TRBJ1-2|.
CASSGQASYGYTF
TGTGCCAGCAGTGGACAGGCCTCCTATGGCTACACCTTC
>15|TRBD1|TRBV28|TRBJ1-2|.
CASRTSGPGGAGYTF
TGTGCCAGCAGAACGAGTGGCCCAGGGGGCGCCGGCTACACCTTC
>14|.|TRBV7-9|TRBJ1-2|.
CASSLGQGIWGYTF
TGTGCCAGCAGCTTAGGGCAGGGAATATGGGGCTACACCTTC
>15|TRBD2|TRBV7-9|TRBJ2-3|.
CASSLAEGTSGTQYF
TGTGCCAGCAGCTTAGCGGAGGGGACTAGCGGGACTCAGTATTTT
>15|.|TRBV6-5|TRBJ1-6|once
CASSYLEQVRFRLHF
TGTGCCAGCAGTTACCTGGAACAGGTCCGATTTCGTCTCCACTTT
>16|TRBD1|TRBV12-5|TRBJ2-7|.
CASGPWTGGVQYEQYF
TGTGCTAGTGGTCCATGGACAGGGGGCGTTCAATACGAGCAGTACTTC
>12|.|TRBV6-1|TRBJ2-3|.
CASSEALATQYF
TGTGCCAGCAGTGAAGCACTAGCTACGCAGTATTTT
>15|.|TRBV4-1|TRBJ2-1|few
CASSQGANSYNEQFF
TGCGCCAGCAGCCAAGGGGCCAACTCCTACAATGAGCAGTTCTTC
>12|.|TRBV10-3|TRBJ2-1|once
CAISAVDNEQFF
TGTGCCATCAGTGCAGTGGACAATGAGCAGTTCTTC
>18|.|TRBV7-9|TRBJ1-5|few
CASSLASGAGNSNQPQHF
TGTGCCAGCAGCTTAGCCTCTGGGGCAGGGAATAGCAATCAGCCCCAGCATTTT
>15|TRBD1|TRBV6-4|TRBJ1-2|few
CASSDSNRGPRGYTF
TGTGCCAGCAGTGACTCTAACAGGGGGCCACGGGGCTACACCTTC
>13|.|TRBV7-3|TRBJ1-5|.
CASSLYGGQPQHF
TGTGCCAGCAGCCTCTACGGGGGTCAGCCCCAGCATTTT
>16|TRBD1|TRBV7-9|TRBJ1-2|medium-sized
CASSLGGQGAVYGYTF
TGTGCCAGCAGCTTAGGGGGACAGGGGGCAGTCTATGGCTACACCTTC
>14|.|TRBV30|TRBJ2-7|.
CAWRTTGGAYEQYF
TGTGCCTGGAGAACAACAGGGGGGGCCTACGAGCAGTACTTC
>14|.|TRBV19|TRBJ1-6|.
CASSPRTGNSPLHF
TGTGCCAGTAGTCCACGGACGGGGAATTCACCCCTCCACTTT